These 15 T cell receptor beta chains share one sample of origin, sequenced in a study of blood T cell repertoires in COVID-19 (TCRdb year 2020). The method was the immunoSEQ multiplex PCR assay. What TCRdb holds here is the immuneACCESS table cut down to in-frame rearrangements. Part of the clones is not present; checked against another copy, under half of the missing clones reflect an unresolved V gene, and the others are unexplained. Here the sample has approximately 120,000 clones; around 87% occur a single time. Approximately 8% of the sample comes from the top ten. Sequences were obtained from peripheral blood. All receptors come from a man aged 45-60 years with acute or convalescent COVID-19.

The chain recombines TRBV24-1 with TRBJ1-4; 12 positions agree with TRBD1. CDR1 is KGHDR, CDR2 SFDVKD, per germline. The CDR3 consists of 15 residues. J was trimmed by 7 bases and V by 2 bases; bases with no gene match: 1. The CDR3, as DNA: TGTGCCACCAGTGATTCGGGACAGGGGGCTGAAAAACTGTTTTTT. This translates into CATSDSGQGAEKLFF.

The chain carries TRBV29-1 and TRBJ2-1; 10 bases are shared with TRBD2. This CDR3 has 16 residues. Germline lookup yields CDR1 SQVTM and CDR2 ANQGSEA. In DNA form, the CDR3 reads TGCAGTGGCCGAGGTAGCGGGGGGAGCTCCTACAATGAGCAGTTCTTC. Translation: CSGRGSGGSSYNEQFF.

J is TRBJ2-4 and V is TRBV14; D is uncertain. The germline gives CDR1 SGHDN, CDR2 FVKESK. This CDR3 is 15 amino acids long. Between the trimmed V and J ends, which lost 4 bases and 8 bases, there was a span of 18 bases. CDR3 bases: TGTGCCAGCAGCCTATCGGGTCTCGCCTATGACATTCAGTACTTC. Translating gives CASSLSGLAYDIQYF.

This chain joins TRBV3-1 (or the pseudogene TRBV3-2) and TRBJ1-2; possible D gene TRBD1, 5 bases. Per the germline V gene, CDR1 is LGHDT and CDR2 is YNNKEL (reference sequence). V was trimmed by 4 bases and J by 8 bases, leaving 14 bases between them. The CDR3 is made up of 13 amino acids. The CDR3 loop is CASSPTLGGGYTF. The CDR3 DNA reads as TGTGCCAGCAGCCCCACCCTTGGGGGGGGCTACACCTTC.

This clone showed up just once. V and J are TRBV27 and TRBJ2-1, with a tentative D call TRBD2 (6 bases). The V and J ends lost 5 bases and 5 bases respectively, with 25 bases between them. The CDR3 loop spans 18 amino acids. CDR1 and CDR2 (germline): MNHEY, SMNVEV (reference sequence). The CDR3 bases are TGTGCCAGCAGTGCTAGACCGGGACTTCCTAATCCTAACAATGAGCAGTTCTTC. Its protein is CASSARPGLPNPNNEQFF.

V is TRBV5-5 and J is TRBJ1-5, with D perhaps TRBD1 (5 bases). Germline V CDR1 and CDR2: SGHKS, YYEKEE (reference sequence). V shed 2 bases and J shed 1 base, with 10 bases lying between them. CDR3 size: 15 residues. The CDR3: CASSFRQGSNQPQHF. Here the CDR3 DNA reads TGTGCCAGCAGCTTTCGGCAGGGAAGCAATCAGCCCCAGCATTTT.

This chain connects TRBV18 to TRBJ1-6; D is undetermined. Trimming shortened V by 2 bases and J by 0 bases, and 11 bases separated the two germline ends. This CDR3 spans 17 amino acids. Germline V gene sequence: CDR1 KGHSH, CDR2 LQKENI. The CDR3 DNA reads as TGTGCCAGCTCACCAGATGGGAGGAGCTCCTATAATTCACCCCTCCACTTT. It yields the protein CASSPDGRSSYNSPLHF.

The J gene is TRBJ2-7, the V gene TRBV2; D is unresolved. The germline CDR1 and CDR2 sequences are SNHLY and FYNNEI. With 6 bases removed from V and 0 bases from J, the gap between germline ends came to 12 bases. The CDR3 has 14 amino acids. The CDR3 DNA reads TGTGCCAGCAGGTACAGTGAGAGCTCCTACGAGCAGTACTTC. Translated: CASRYSESSYEQYF.

In DNA form, the CDR3 reads TGTGCCAGCAGCCTACGACAGGGGCGGTATAATTCACCCCTCCACTTT. It yields the protein CASSLRQGRYNSPLHF. This chain connects TRBV7-9 to TRBJ1-6; 8 nucleotides match TRBD1. J was trimmed by 4 bases and V by 5 bases; bases with no gene match: 7. The CDR3 runs to 16 residues. The germline CDR1 and CDR2 sequences are SEHNR and FQNEAQ (reference sequence).

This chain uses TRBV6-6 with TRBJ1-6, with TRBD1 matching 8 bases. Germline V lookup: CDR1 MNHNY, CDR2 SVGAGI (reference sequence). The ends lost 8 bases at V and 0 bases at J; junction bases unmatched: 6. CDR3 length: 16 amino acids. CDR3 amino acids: CASGQGSFSYNSPLHF. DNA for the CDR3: TGTGCCAGCGGACAGGGAAGCTTCTCCTATAATTCACCCCTCCACTTT.

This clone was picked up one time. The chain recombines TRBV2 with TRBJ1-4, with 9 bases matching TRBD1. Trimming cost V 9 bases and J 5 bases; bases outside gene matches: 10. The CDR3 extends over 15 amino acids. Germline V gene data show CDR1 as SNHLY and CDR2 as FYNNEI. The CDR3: CASRYAGTGNEKLFF. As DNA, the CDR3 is TGTGCCAGTAGATACGCCGGGACAGGGAATGAAAAACTGTTTTTT.

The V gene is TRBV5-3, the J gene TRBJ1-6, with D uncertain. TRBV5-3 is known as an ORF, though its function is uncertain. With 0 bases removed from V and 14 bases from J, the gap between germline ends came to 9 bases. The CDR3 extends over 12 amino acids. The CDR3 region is CARSLGGRTLHF. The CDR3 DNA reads TGTGCCAGAAGCTTGGGCGGCCGGACCCTCCACTTT.

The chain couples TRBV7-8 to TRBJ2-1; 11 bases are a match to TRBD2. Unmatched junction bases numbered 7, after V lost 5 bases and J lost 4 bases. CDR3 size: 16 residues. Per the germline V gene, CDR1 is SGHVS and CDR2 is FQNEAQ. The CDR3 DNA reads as TGTGCCAGCAGCCCCAGGGGACTAGCGGAATACAATGAGCAGTTCTTC. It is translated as CASSPRGLAEYNEQFF. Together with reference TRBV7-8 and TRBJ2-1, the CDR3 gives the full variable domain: GAGVSQSPRYKVAKRGQDVALRCDPISGHVSLFWYQQALGQGPEFLTYFQNEAQLDKSGLPSDRFFAERPEGSVSTLKIQRTQQEDSAVYLCASSPRGLAEYNEQFFGPGTRLTVL.

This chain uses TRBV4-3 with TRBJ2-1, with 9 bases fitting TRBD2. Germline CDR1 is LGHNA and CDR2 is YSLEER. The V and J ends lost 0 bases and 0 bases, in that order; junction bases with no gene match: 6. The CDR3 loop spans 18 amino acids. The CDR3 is CASSQEFGLAHSYNEQFF. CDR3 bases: TGCGCCAGCAGCCAAGAATTCGGACTAGCGCACTCCTACAATGAGCAGTTCTTC.

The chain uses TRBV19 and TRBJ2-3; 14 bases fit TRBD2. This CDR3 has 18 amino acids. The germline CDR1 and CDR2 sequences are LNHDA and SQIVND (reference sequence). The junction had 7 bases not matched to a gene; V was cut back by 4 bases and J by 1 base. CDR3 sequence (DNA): TGTGCCAGTAGTAAGGGACTAGCGGGAGCGTCCGGCACAGATACGCAGTATTTT. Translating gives CASSKGLAGASGTDTQYF.